This is a list of T cell receptor beta chains from one sample in a study of T-cell reconstitution after alpha-beta-depleted transplantation in children. TCRdb reprocessed the PCR reads via MiXCR and lists one record per CDR3 protein. In the table there are about 500,000 distinct CDR3 sequences, 30% to 35% of which are singletons. The sequencing here drew on PBMCs from the stem cell graft donor, taken from the stem cell graft. The receptors were gathered from a human donor who donated a stem cell graft to a child with aplastic anemia. Each CDR3 is given with its conserved first and last residue. The D gene is left open where the match is weak. Not all rows give a size; the values are once, few, many and, for expanded clones, a class.

j_call clone_size cdr3_length v_call d_call cdr3_aa cdr3_nt
TRBJ1-1 few 17 TRBV7-9 . CASSFLGGELKNTEAFF TGTGCCAGCAGCTTTCTAGGGGGGGAACTAAAGAACACTGAAGCTTTCTTT
TRBJ1-1 . 17 TRBV5-1 TRBD1 CASSSWDRGVVSTEAFF TGCGCCAGCAGCTCCTGGGACAGGGGTGTTGTAAGTACTGAAGCTTTCTTT
TRBJ2-5 few 15 TRBV20-1 . CSASLRPTGEETQYF TGCAGTGCCTCCCTAAGACCTACCGGGGAAGAGACCCAGTACTTC
TRBJ2-3 . 18 TRBV6-2/TRBV6-3 TRBD2 CASSYELAGAPSTDTQYF TGTGCCAGCAGTTACGAGCTAGCGGGAGCACCATCTACGGATACGCAGTATTTT
TRBJ1-1 . 14 TRBV24-1 . CATSAGHLNTEAFF TGTGCCACCAGTGCGGGACATTTGAACACTGAAGCTTTCTTT
TRBJ2-1 few 15 TRBV9 . CASSDGPWGSHEQFF TGTGCCAGCAGCGATGGCCCGTGGGGCAGCCATGAGCAGTTCTTC
TRBJ2-3 . 15 TRBV4-2 . CASSQDKRSPDTQYF TGTGCCAGCAGCCAAGATAAGAGGTCCCCGGATACGCAGTATTTT
TRBJ2-5 . 15 TRBV29-1 . CSVAASGGMGGTQYF TGCAGCGTCGCTGCGTCGGGCGGGATGGGAGGGACCCAGTACTTC
TRBJ2-7 . 13 TRBV29-1 . CSVGDSSSYEQYF TGCAGCGTTGGGGACTCAAGCTCCTACGAGCAGTACTTC
TRBJ2-1 . 16 TRBV19 TRBD1 CASKVGAGGSYNEQFF TGTGCCAGTAAGGTAGGGGCAGGGGGATCCTACAATGAGCAGTTCTTC
TRBJ2-2 . 12 TRBV29-1 . CSVEYGTGELFF TGCAGCGTTGAATATGGGACCGGGGAGCTGTTTTTT
TRBJ1-1 . 15 TRBV2 . CASRLTGLEGTEAFF TGTGCCAGCAGGCTAACAGGGTTGGAGGGGACTGAAGCTTTCTTT
TRBJ2-3 few 13 TRBV5-4 . CASRESQGPTQYF TGTGCCAGCAGAGAGTCTCAGGGTCCTACGCAGTATTTT
TRBJ2-3 few 17 TRBV5-4 TRBD2 CASSLWRLAGNTDTQYF TGTGCCAGCAGCTTGTGGAGACTAGCGGGAAACACAGATACGCAGTATTTT
TRBJ2-1 . 12 TRBV11-3 TRBD2 CASSATPAGAFF TGTGCCAGCAGCGCCACGCCAGCGGGAGCGTTCTTC
TRBJ2-1 few 16 TRBV11-1 . CASSSGRQAPYNEQFF TGTGCCAGCAGCTCAGGTAGACAGGCACCCTACAATGAGCAGTTCTTC
TRBJ2-3 . 16 TRBV11-2 TRBD2 CASSLGAGGRTDTQYF TGTGCCAGCAGCTTAGGAGCGGGAGGCCGCACAGATACGCAGTATTTT
TRBJ2-1 . 17 TRBV5-1 TRBD2 CASSLRESGSDYNEQFF TGCGCCAGCAGCTTGAGAGAGAGCGGGAGTGACTACAATGAGCAGTTCTTC
TRBJ2-3 . 15 TRBV7-2 . CASSASVSPTDTQYF TGTGCCAGCAGCGCCAGCGTCAGCCCCACAGATACGCAGTATTTT
TRBJ2-1 . 14 TRBV5-1 . CASTRGTDRNEQFF TGCGCCAGCACGAGGGGCACGGATCGCAATGAGCAGTTCTTC
TRBJ2-6 . 14 TRBV9 . CASGRGLGANVLTF TGTGCCAGCGGTCGGGGCCTTGGGGCCAACGTCCTGACTTTC
TRBJ2-1 . 14 TRBV7-8 . CASSPPVAGGEQFF TGTGCCAGCAGCCCACCGGTGGCCGGAGGTGAGCAGTTCTTC
TRBJ2-1 many 14 TRBV7-2 TRBD1 CASSLGDRGRGQFF TGTGCCAGCAGCTTAGGGGACAGGGGGCGAGGGCAGTTCTTC
TRBJ2-7 . 14 TRBV6-1 TRBD1 CASQRTTGNYEQYF TGTGCCAGCCAAAGAACGACAGGGAACTACGAGCAGTACTTC
TRBJ2-7 once 15 TRBV6-1 TRBD1 CASRIRWDSTYEQYF TGTGCCAGCAGAATAAGGTGGGACAGCACCTACGAGCAGTACTTC
TRBJ1-2 . 15 TRBV29-1 . CSVEGGPGPNYGYTF TGCAGCGTTGAAGGTGGGCCAGGCCCTAACTATGGCTACACCTTC
TRBJ2-1 . 10 TRBV29-1 . CSANHNEQFF TGCAGCGCCAACCACAATGAGCAGTTCTTC
TRBJ2-1 . 15 TRBV5-6 TRBD2 CASSQGLAEYNEQFF TGTGCCAGCAGCCAGGGACTAGCGGAATACAATGAGCAGTTCTTC
TRBJ2-2 many 11 TRBV29-1 . CSVGGPGELFF TGCAGCGTTGGGGGTCCCGGGGAGCTGTTTTTT
TRBJ1-2 many 12 TRBV20-1 . CSAREGNYGYTF TGCAGTGCTAGGGAGGGGAACTATGGCTACACCTTC
TRBJ2-1 . 13 TRBV12-3/TRBV12-4 . CASSFNRKGEQFF TGTGCCAGCAGTTTCAACAGGAAGGGTGAGCAGTTCTTC
TRBJ2-5 once 11 TRBV29-1 TRBD2 CSAGGGETQYF TGCAGCGCCGGCGGGGGAGAGACCCAGTACTTC
TRBJ2-4 . 19 TRBV9 . CASSVGVWEDSIAKNIQYF TGTGCCAGCAGCGTAGGGGTATGGGAGGATTCCATAGCCAAAAACATTCAGTACTTC
TRBJ2-1 few 13 TRBV9 TRBD2 CASSVGGLAVQFF TGTGCCAGCAGCGTAGGCGGGCTAGCGGTGCAGTTCTTC
TRBJ2-1 . 12 TRBV24-1 . CATSARENEQFF TGTGCCACCAGTGCTCGAGAAAATGAGCAGTTCTTC
TRBJ1-5 . 14 TRBV19 . CASSIAGSGQPQHF TGTGCCAGTAGTATAGCTGGGTCAGGTCAGCCCCAGCATTTT
TRBJ2-6 . 17 TRBV14 TRBD1 CASSPGQGASGANVLTF TGTGCCAGCAGCCCGGGACAGGGGGCATCCGGGGCCAACGTCCTGACTTTC
TRBJ1-4 few 16 TRBV4-2 . CASSQDQREANEKLFF TGTGCCAGCAGCCAAGACCAGCGGGAGGCTAATGAAAAACTGTTTTTT
TRBJ2-3 . 15 TRBV5-5 . CASSISGLVTDTQYF TGTGCCAGCAGCATATCGGGACTCGTAACAGATACGCAGTATTTT
TRBJ1-1 . 16 TRBV10-3 . CAISDLDSLGEYEAFF TGTGCCATCAGTGACCTAGACAGCTTGGGAGAGTATGAAGCTTTCTTT
TRBJ2-5 . 15 TRBV19 . CASSITPREQETQYF TGTGCCAGTAGTATAACCCCCCGAGAGCAAGAGACCCAGTACTTC
TRBJ1-6 . 11 TRBV30 . CAWGGESPLHF TGTGCCTGGGGAGGGGAATCACCCCTCCACTTT
TRBJ1-5 . 15 TRBV15 . CATSRGGTRNQPQHF TGTGCCACCAGCAGAGGGGGGACCCGCAATCAGCCCCAGCATTTT
TRBJ2-5 . 14 TRBV12-3/TRBV12-4 TRBD1 CASRLSTGGETQYF TGTGCCAGCAGATTATCTACAGGGGGAGAGACCCAGTACTTC
TRBJ2-5 . 15 TRBV7-9 . CASSLVGADQETQYF TGTGCCAGCAGCTTAGTTGGGGCGGACCAAGAGACCCAGTACTTC
TRBJ1-2 few 13 TRBV28 . CASSLPRGYGYTF TGTGCCAGCAGCCTCCCGAGGGGCTATGGCTACACCTTC
TRBJ1-2 few 12 TRBV7-6 . CASSSGVSGYTF TGTGCCAGCAGCTCAGGGGTCAGTGGCTACACCTTC
TRBJ1-2 . 16 TRBV3-1 TRBD1 CASSRAGGEIYVGYTF TGTGCCAGCAGCCGCGCAGGGGGCGAGATATATGTGGGCTACACCTTC
TRBJ2-1 few 15 TRBV5-6 . CASSLRRTAYNEQFF TGTGCCAGCAGCTTGCGGAGGACTGCGTACAATGAGCAGTTCTTC
TRBJ2-4 . 21 TRBV6-5 TRBD2 CASSSRTSGSPTSLAKNIQYF TGTGCCAGCAGTTCCCGGACTAGCGGGAGTCCGACGAGCTTAGCCAAAAACATTCAGTACTTC
TRBJ2-3 few 12 TRBV9 . CASSAVPDTQYF TGTGCCAGCAGCGCCGTACCAGATACGCAGTATTTT
TRBJ1-6 . 15 TRBV7-8 . CASSLQSSYNSPLHF TGTGCCAGCAGCTTACAGAGCTCCTATAATTCACCCCTCCACTTT
TRBJ2-1 . 14 TRBV20-1 . CSARDIGSYNEQFF TGCAGTGCTAGAGATATAGGCTCCTACAATGAGCAGTTCTTC
TRBJ2-5 . 16 TRBV4-2 TRBD2 CASSRLAGGGQETQYF TGTGCCAGCAGCCGCCTAGCGGGAGGGGGCCAAGAGACCCAGTACTTC
TRBJ2-1 few 14 TRBV12-3/TRBV12-4 . CASDPTGRYNEQFF TGTGCCAGCGACCCCACAGGCCGCTACAATGAGCAGTTCTTC
TRBJ2-5 . 17 TRBV3-1 TRBD2 CASSQELLAGGRETQYF TGTGCCAGCAGCCAAGAGTTACTAGCGGGAGGTCGGGAGACCCAGTACTTC
TRBJ2-1 . 14 TRBV5-4 . CASSLVASQNEQFF TGTGCCAGCAGCTTGGTTGCCTCCCAAAATGAGCAGTTCTTC
TRBJ1-2 . 15 TRBV5-1 . CASSLAAGGAYGYTF TGCGCCAGCAGCTTGGCGGCCGGGGGCGCCTATGGCTACACCTTC
TRBJ2-1 few 18 TRBV9 TRBD2 CASSVAPSGRFSYNEQFF TGTGCCAGCAGCGTAGCCCCTAGCGGGAGGTTTTCCTACAATGAGCAGTTCTTC